One and the same sample provided the 18 T cell receptor beta chains below, sequenced in a study of tumor and adjacent non-tumor tissue in lung cancer. The template was RNA from unsorted bulk tissue. The library came from three nested PCR rounds adapted from ARM-PCR protocols. A single record per CDR3 protein comes from TCRdb applying MiXCR to the multiplex PCR reads. The table shows approximately 65,000 distinct CDR3 sequences, with around 60% occurring only once. Sequences were obtained from lung tumor tissue. The receptors derive from a man between 50 and 59 years old with non-small cell lung cancer.

There are a few counts of this clonotype. One end of the junction is discordant with germline, which a read error may explain. The genes are TRBV28 and TRBJ2-7; 7 bases line up with TRBD2. The CDR3 consists of 14 residues. Germline CDR1 and CDR2: MDHEN and SYDVKM. The CDR3 protein is CASSPTSVTYEQCF. The CDR3 DNA sequence: TGTGCCAGCAGCCCCACTAGCGTCACCTATGAGCAGTGCTTC.

This clonotype was recorded a few times. This chain uses TRBV5-6 with TRBJ2-2; D remains unclear. CDR3 size: 13 residues. V gave up 0 bases and J gave up 6 bases, with 6 bases separating them. The germline V gene encodes CDR1 SGHDT and CDR2 YYEEEE. The CDR3 DNA reads TGTGCCAGCAGCTTGGGTCGCCCCGGGGAGCTGTTTTTT. This sequence encodes CASSLGRPGELFF.

This chain links TRBV9 with TRBJ2-7, with D perhaps TRBD1 or TRBD2 (6 bases each). V was trimmed by 4 bases and J by 4 bases, leaving 12 bases between them. The CDR3 is 13 residues long. The germline CDR1 and CDR2 sequences are SGDLS and YYNGEE. The CDR3 coding sequence is TGTGCCAGCAGCCAGGGGACTCTTTACGAGCAGTACTTC. Translating it yields CASSQGTLYEQYF.

This clonotype came up once. The junction differs from germline at one of its ends, possibly a read error. The chain employs TRBV28 and TRBJ2-2, with D perhaps TRBD1 (6 bases). This CDR3 comprises 18 residues. Germline V gene lookup returns CDR1 MDHEN and CDR2 SYDVKM. CDR3 sequence (DNA): TGTGTCAACAGTGCAGCAAGAGGGACACCTAAGGGCACCGGGGAGCTGTTTTTC. Protein sequence: CVNSAARGTPKGTGELFF. The full variable domain, its missing parts supplied by reference TRBV28 and TRBJ2-2, is DVKVTQSSRYLVKRTGEKVFLECVQDMDHENMFWYRQDPGLGLRLIYFSYDVKMKEKGDIPEGYSVSREKKERFSLILESASTNQTSMYLCVNSAARGTPKGTGELFFGEGSRLTVL.

V is TRBV5-1 and J is TRBJ2-7; either TRBD1 or TRBD2 may fit D (5 bases each). V lost 1 base and J 2 bases, leaving 13 bases between the germline ends. Looked up from germline, CDR1 is SGHRS and CDR2 is YFSETQ. The CDR3 sequence is 15 residues long. CDR3 coding DNA: TGCGCCAGCAGCTTGAGGGACGTCGGCGCCTACGAGCAGTACTTC. As protein: CASSLRDVGAYEQYF.

Comments on this clonotype: A much larger clone lies a single base off, so this may be a read error. V is TRBV14 and J is TRBJ2-7; D unclear. CDR1 and CDR2 from the germline V gene are SGHDN and FVKESK. CDR3 length: 12 residues. The germline V and J ends were trimmed by 3 bases and 7 bases, with 10 bases remaining between them. The CDR3 nucleotides read TGTGCCAGCAGCCAGCCTTTGGGTGAGCAGTACTTC. Its translation is CASSQPLGEQYF.

This clonotype was picked up one time. The genes are TRBV29-1 and TRBJ2-5, with 8 bases identical to TRBD2. With V trimmed by 8 bases and J by 14 bases, 16 bases remained unmatched. The CDR3 sequence is 12 residues long. The V gene's germline CDR1 is SQVTM and CDR2 ANQGSEA. CDR3 in DNA: TGCAGCCGGGGGGGACACGTTTACGAGCACTACTTC. Its protein is CSRGGHVYEHYF.

Concerning this clonotype itself: The junction does not match germline at one end; this may be a read error. The genes are TRBV11-3 and TRBJ2-3; 10 positions agree with TRBD2. Germline V gene sequence: CDR1 SGHNT, CDR2 YENEEA. This CDR3 contains 17 residues. CDR3 bases: TGTGTCAGCAGCTTAGGAACAGCGGGAGGGTCATCGGATACGCAGTATTTT. Protein sequence: CVSSLGTAGGSSDTQYF. Combining the CDR3 with reference TRBV11-3 and TRBJ2-3 gives the whole variable domain EAGVVQSPRYKIIEKKQPVAFWCNPISGHNTLYWYLQNLGQGPELLIRYENEEAVDDSQLPKDRFSAERLKGVDSTLKIQPAELGDSAVYLCVSSLGTAGGSSDTQYFGPGTRLTVL.

This clonotype was detected ten times or more. The chain uses TRBV10-3 and TRBJ2-7; TRBD1 or TRBD2 may be the D gene (5 bases each). Germline CDR1 reads ENHRY; CDR2 reads SYGVKD. This CDR3 is built from 12 residues. Trimming removed 0 bases at V and 6 bases at J, with 6 bases between. The CDR3 region is CAISESGVEQYF. CDR3 nucleotides: TGTGCCATCAGTGAGTCGGGGGTCGAGCAGTACTTC.

The chain couples TRBV10-3 to TRBJ2-7; D may be TRBD2 (6 bases). V lost 2 bases to trimming and J lost 9 bases, with 14 bases between them. CDR1 ENHRY and CDR2 SYGVKD come from the germline V gene. This CDR3 is built from 13 residues. This chain's CDR3 is CAISEPPGDGQYF. In nucleotides, the CDR3 is TGTGCCATCAGTGAGCCTCCGGGGGACGGGCAGTACTTC.

On this clonotype: An end of the junction differs from the germline gene, which may be a read error. The chain combines TRBV12-3 or TRBV12-4 with TRBJ2-3; D uncertain. The CDR3 runs to 14 residues. Written as DNA, the CDR3 is TGTCCCAGCAGTTATGGGGTAGCAGCAGATACGCAGTATTTT. This translates into CPSSYGVAADTQYF.

The J gene is TRBJ2-2, the V gene TRBV5-6; tentatively, D is TRBD2 (5 bases). The germline CDR1 and CDR2 sequences are SGHDT and YYEEEE. This CDR3 has 14 amino acids. CDR3 sequence: CAGSGTRNTGELFF. The CDR3 DNA reads TGTGCGGGCAGCGGTACAAGAAACACCGGGGAGCTGTTTTTT.

Worth noting for this clonotype: One base away lies a much larger clone, so this may be a sequencing read error. The V and J genes are TRBV5-4 and TRBJ2-3, with no clear D. The length of the CDR3 is 14 residues. Germline V gene sequence: CDR1 SGHNT, CDR2 YYREEE (reference sequence). V dropped 4 bases and J dropped 0 bases, with 9 bases sitting between them. CDR3 nucleotide sequence: TGTGCCAGCAGCGCGGACCGGAGCACAGATACGCAGTATTTT. This translates into CASSADRSTDTQYF.

Ten or more counts support this clonotype. This chain uses TRBV20-1 with TRBJ1-4; D is unresolved. The CDR3 loop spans 13 amino acids. V lost 5 bases and J lost 0, with 7 bases in between. Germline lookup yields CDR1 DFQATT and CDR2 SNEGSKA (reference sequence). CDR3 residues: CSARIPTNEKLFF. DNA for the CDR3: TGCAGTGCTCGGATCCCAACTAATGAAAAACTGTTTTTT.

In the case of this clonotype: One end of the junction does not line up with germline, which may come from a read error. The rearrangement uses TRBV20-1 and TRBJ2-7; TRBD2 matches at 9 bases. Germline CDR1 is DFQATT and CDR2 is SNEGSKA (reference sequence). This CDR3 spans 15 amino acids. CDR3 residues: CSARDGLAKTYEHYF. The CDR3 DNA follows: TGTAGTGCTAGAGACGGACTAGCGAAAACCTATGAGCACTACTTC.

Points on this clonotype: The junction differs from germline at one of its ends, possibly a read error. The chain uses TRBV28 and TRBJ1-2; 7 bases fit TRBD1. Germline V gives CDR1 MDHEN, CDR2 SYDVKM. CDR3 length: 13 residues. CDR3 DNA sequence: TGTGGCAGCAACCTTGGGACAGTCTATGGCTACACCTTC. Amino acid sequence: CGSNLGTVYGYTF.

This chain connects TRBV5-5 to TRBJ2-1; the D is unclear. CDR1 SGHKS and CDR2 YYEKEE come from the germline V gene (reference sequence). V was pared by 6 bases and J by 2 bases, with 9 bases between. The CDR3 runs to 13 residues. CDR3 sequence: CASTDVAYNEQFF. The CDR3 coding sequence is TGTGCCAGCACCGATGTGGCCTACAATGAGCAGTTCTTC.

In the case of this clonotype: Compared with germline, one end of the junction differs, possibly owing to a read error. This chain connects TRBV10-2 to TRBJ1-6; no clear D. CDR3 length: 14 amino acids. The germline CDR1 and CDR2 sequences are WSHSY and SAAADI. The CDR3 sequence is CTSTLMGYSSPFHF. The CDR3 DNA reads TGCACCAGCACCCTTATGGGCTATAGTTCACCCTTCCACTTT.